Below, 3 T cell receptor beta chains from the same sample are listed, as sequenced in a study of blood T cell repertoires in COVID-19. Only in-frame clones appear in the TCRdb table, and some are missing; sequencing was by immunoSEQ multiplex PCR. The sample lists about 280,000 clones, nearly 90% occurring once. Sequenced: PBMCs or T cells enriched from blood (not recorded which). All receptors derive from a woman aged 55-69 years who had recovered from COVID-19.

This chain joins TRBV11-2 and TRBJ2-1, with 10 bases fitting TRBD2. The CDR3 length is 15 residues. After removal of 0 bases from V and 7 bases from J, the junction contained 3 bases not matched to a gene. Germline CDR1 reads SGHAT; CDR2 reads FQNNGV. The CDR3 sequence is CASSLDPSGGNEQFF. In DNA form, the CDR3 reads TGTGCCAGCAGCTTAGATCCTAGCGGGGGTAATGAGCAGTTCTTC.

The chain has TRBV27 and TRBJ2-3; D not certain. The CDR3 covers 14 residues. Germline V lookup: CDR1 MNHEY, CDR2 SMNVEV (reference sequence). Between the trimmed V and J ends, which lost 6 bases and 0 bases, there was a span of 10 bases. CDR3 DNA: TGTGCCAGCAGCTACGTGGGCAGCACAGATACGCAGTATTTT. It translates to CASSYVGSTDTQYF.

To note about this clone: Different DNA sequences within this sample yield the same CDR3. This chain connects TRBV3-1 (or the pseudogene TRBV3-2) to TRBJ1-2; D perhaps matches TRBD1 (5 bases). V was clipped by 4 bases and J by 4 bases, with 10 bases between them. Germline CDR1 LGHDT, CDR2 YNNKEL (reference sequence). The CDR3 sequence is 13 residues long. The CDR3 region is CASSLGQGYGYTF. The CDR3, as DNA: TGTGCCAGCAGCCTCGGGCAGGGCTATGGCTACACCTTC.